This T cell receptor beta chain was observed in a study of cytomegalovirus exposure and HLA in healthy donors. At the level of the study: From donors who were HLA-typed, an early data release held around 80 million unique TCRs.

The PCR made use of 60 Vbeta and 13 Jbeta primers. The table came from immunoSEQ multiplex PCR; TCRdb's copy has only in-frame clones and leaves some out. The sample shows about 69,000 clones, more than 75% of them seen only once. Deletions cut 8 bases from V and 7 bases from J, with 15 bases between. Germline CDR1 MNHEY, CDR2 SVGAGI. The CDR3 has 13 amino acids. This clone was found once. Antigen: not known. General study findings and limits: Rates of TCR association differed by HLA locus in a later analysis, with DRB1 highest and HLA-C lowest. High sensitivity and specificity were reportedly achieved when the classifier diagnosed cytomegalovirus status.

V gene TRBV6-5 combines with J gene TRBJ1-5; D unclear. The material sequenced was PBMCs. This TCR was sampled from a man between 18 and 29 years old in good health and CMV-seronegative. CDR3 loop: CASGFGFSQPQHF. CDR3 nucleotide sequence: TGTGCCAGCGGATTCGGGTTCTCGCAGCCCCAGCATTTT.